The T cell receptor beta chain described here comes from a study of blood T cell repertoires in COVID-19. Study-wide context: Samples of COVID-19 (acute and convalescent) were obtained from the United States, Italy and Spain. The analysed material was cDNA or gDNA that came from T cells, B-cell-depleted T cells, or PBMCs.

In the authors' workflow: Reference gene primer amplification yielded estimated nucleated cell counts. Profiling relied on immunoSEQ multiplex PCR, and the TCRdb table lists in-frame clones only, not all of them. V, J and clone size derive from that table, while D and trimming were established from the DNA sequence. The sample has more than 120,000 clones; about 80% are singletons. This clone occurred once. The clonotype originates from a human donor in a cohort sampled during active COVID-19. Sequenced material: peripheral blood.

This chain's CDR3 is CASSSQGGIYNEQFF. CDR3 nucleotide sequence: TGTGCCAGCAGCTCACAGGGGGGGATTTACAATGAGCAGTTCTTC. The chain links TRBV7-2 to TRBJ2-1, with D possibly TRBD1 on 8 matching bases. V was pared by 4 bases and J by 4 bases, with 14 bases between. The CDR3 covers 15 residues. Germline-derived CDR1 and CDR2 are SGHTA and FQGNSA.